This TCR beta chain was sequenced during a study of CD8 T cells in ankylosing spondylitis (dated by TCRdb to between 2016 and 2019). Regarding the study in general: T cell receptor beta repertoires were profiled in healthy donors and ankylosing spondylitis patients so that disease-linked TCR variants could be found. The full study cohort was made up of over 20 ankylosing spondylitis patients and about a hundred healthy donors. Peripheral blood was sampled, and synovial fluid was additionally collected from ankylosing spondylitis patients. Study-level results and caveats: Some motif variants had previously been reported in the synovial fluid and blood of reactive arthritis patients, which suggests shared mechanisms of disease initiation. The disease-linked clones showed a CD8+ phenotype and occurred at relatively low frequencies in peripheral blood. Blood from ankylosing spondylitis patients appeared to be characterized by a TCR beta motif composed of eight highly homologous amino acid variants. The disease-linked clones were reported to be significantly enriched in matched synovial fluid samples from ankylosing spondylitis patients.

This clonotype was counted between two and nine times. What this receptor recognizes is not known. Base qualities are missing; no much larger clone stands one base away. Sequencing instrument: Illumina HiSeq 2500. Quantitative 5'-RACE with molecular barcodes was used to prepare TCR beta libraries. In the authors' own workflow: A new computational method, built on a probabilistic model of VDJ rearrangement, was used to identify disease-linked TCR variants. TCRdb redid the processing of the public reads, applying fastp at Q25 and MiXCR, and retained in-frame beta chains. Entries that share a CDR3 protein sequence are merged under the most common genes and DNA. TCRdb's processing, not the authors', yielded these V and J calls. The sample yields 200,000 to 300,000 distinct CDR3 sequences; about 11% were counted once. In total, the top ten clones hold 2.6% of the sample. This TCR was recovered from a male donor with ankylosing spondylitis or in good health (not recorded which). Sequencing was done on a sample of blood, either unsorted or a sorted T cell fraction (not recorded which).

The CDR3 reads as follows: CASSVGLAGTTYEQYF. The bases read TGTGCCAGCAGTGTAGGACTAGCGGGGACAACCTACGAGCAGTACTTC. The V and J segments used are TRBV6-1 and TRBJ2-7, with TRBD2 identical over 12 junction bases. Including cysteine and phenylalanine, the CDR3 has 16 amino acids. The retained sequence is limited to the CDR3, 48 bases, with the frame set at the first base. Via the germline V gene, CDR1 is MNHNS and CDR2 SASEGT. V is cut back by 4 bases and J by 2 bases, with 6 bases in the junction unmatched.